This is a list of T cell receptor beta chains from one sample in a study of T-cell memory formation after mild COVID-19. TCRdb itself ran the 5' RACE reads through MiXCR, one entry per CDR3 protein. This sample carries approximately 190,000 distinct CDR3 sequences, approximately 20% of them seen once, and the ten largest clones take 2% to 3%. Sequenced sample: PBMCs or a T cell subset sorted from them (not recorded which). These receptors all stem from an adult woman who had mild COVID-19 (a few samples of this study predate the infection). Cell type and time point are not known. Both conserved end residues are part of each CDR3. The order of the fields is D gene, clone size, J gene, V gene, CDR3 DNA, CDR3 protein. D genes are given only for firm matches. Clone size is stated in some rows and not others, as once, few, many or a class when expanded.

>.|.|TRBJ1-1|TRBV6-5
TGTGCCAGCAGTTACACCCACCTGGGGAGGGGAACTGAAGCTTTCTTT
CASSYTHLGRGTEAFF
>.|many|TRBJ2-3|TRBV29-1
TGCAGCGTTGTTTCCTTGACGGCCACCACAGATACGCAGTATTTT
CSVVSLTATTDTQYF
>TRBD2|.|TRBJ2-2|TRBV5-6
TGTGCCACCAGCTGGACTAGCACAAACACCGGGGAGCTGTTTTTT
CATSWTSTNTGELFF
>.|few|TRBJ1-6|TRBV12-3/TRBV12-4
TGTGCCAGCAGTCAGCGGGATAAGGATAATTCACCCCTCCACTTT
CASSQRDKDNSPLHF
>.|many|TRBJ2-7|TRBV2
TGTGCCAGCAGGGGGGGTCCCTCCTACGAGCAGTACTTC
CASRGGPSYEQYF
>.|.|TRBJ2-1|TRBV20-1
TGCAGTGTTAATAGGGGCAGGAATGAGCAGTTCTTC
CSVNRGRNEQFF
>.|.|TRBJ2-4|TRBV25-1
TGTGCCAGCAGTGAATCGGGAAGCGCCAAAAACATTCAGTACTTC
CASSESGSAKNIQYF
>.|few|TRBJ1-1|TRBV5-1
TGCGCCAGCAGCTTGGACGGGAGGGACACTGAAGCTTTCTTT
CASSLDGRDTEAFF
>.|.|TRBJ2-7|TRBV5-1
TGCGCCAGCAGCTTTGATCGGGACAAGTTTGACTTC
CASSFDRDKFDF
>TRBD1|.|TRBJ1-2|TRBV20-1
TGCAGTGCTAGAGATCCCGGACAGGGGCCCTATGGCTACACCTTC
CSARDPGQGPYGYTF
>.|.|TRBJ2-1|TRBV5-6
TGTGCCAGCAGCTTTCTACAGTCCGGCTACAATGAGCAGTTCTTC
CASSFLQSGYNEQFF
>TRBD2|.|TRBJ2-5|TRBV6-5
TGTGCCAGCAGGGCCGGACTAGCGGGAGGAGAGACCCAGTACTTC
CASRAGLAGGETQYF
>.|.|TRBJ2-5|TRBV19
TGTGCCAGTAGTATCTCGGCAGGGCCCCAAGAGACCCAGTACTTC
CASSISAGPQETQYF
>TRBD2|many|TRBJ2-1|TRBV6-6
TGTGCCAGCAGTCTCCAAGCGGGACGACTCAATGAGCAGTTCTTC
CASSLQAGRLNEQFF
>TRBD1|.|TRBJ2-1|TRBV7-3
TGTGCCAGCAGCTCTCCCGGGACAGGGGGAAATGAGCAGTTCTTC
CASSSPGTGGNEQFF
>.|.|TRBJ1-1|TRBV2
TGTGCCAGCAGTTCCCAGGGGCTTAACACTGAAGCTTTCTTT
CASSSQGLNTEAFF
>.|.|TRBJ2-3|TRBV12-3/TRBV12-4
TGTGCCAGCAGTTGGGGTAGCGGCTTCCTTCCCACAGATACGCAGTATTTT
CASSWGSGFLPTDTQYF
>.|few|TRBJ1-1|TRBV12-3/TRBV12-4
TGTGCCAGCAGTTTCCCCGGACGGCTGAACACTGAAGCTTTCTTT
CASSFPGRLNTEAFF
>.|few|TRBJ2-3|TRBV6-6
TGTGCCAGCAGCCAGACAGGTTTTACAGATACGCAGTATTTT
CASSQTGFTDTQYF
>.|.|TRBJ1-1|TRBV6-2/TRBV6-3
TGTGCCAGCAGCCCCACCTTTTTCGGGAGTATGAACACTGAAGCTTTCTTT
CASSPTFFGSMNTEAFF
>TRBD1|.|TRBJ1-1|TRBV18
TGTGCCAGCTCACCATCGACAGGGTCTGAAGCTTTCTTT
CASSPSTGSEAFF
>TRBD2|.|TRBJ2-7|TRBV5-1
TGCGCCAGCAGCTTGGATCTCCTAGCGGGAGGAGGCGAGCAGTACTTC
CASSLDLLAGGGEQYF
>.|.|TRBJ1-1|TRBV12-3/TRBV12-4
TGTGCCAGCAGTTTGGGACGGCAGAACACTGAAGCTTTCTTT
CASSLGRQNTEAFF
>TRBD1|.|TRBJ1-1|TRBV10-3
TGTGCCATCAGTGACAGGGGGATGAACACTGAAGCTTTCTTT
CAISDRGMNTEAFF
>.|few|TRBJ1-1|TRBV12-3/TRBV12-4
TGTGCCAGCCTATGGGGTTCCGAAGCCGAAGCTTTCTTT
CASLWGSEAEAFF
>TRBD2|.|TRBJ2-5|TRBV4-2
TGTGCCAGCAGCCACCGACCCGGGACTAGCGGGATGTACCAGACCCAGTACTTC
CASSHRPGTSGMYQTQYF
>.|few|TRBJ1-1|TRBV5-5
TGTGCCAGCAGCTTGGGCAGGAGTGGGACGGAAGCTTTCTTT
CASSLGRSGTEAFF
>.|.|TRBJ1-1|TRBV10-3
TGTGCCATCAGCGGGGGGACTGAAGCTTTCTTT
CAISGGTEAFF
>TRBD2|few|TRBJ2-7|TRBV7-2
TGTGCCAGCAGCCCGACTAGCGGGAGTACCTACGAGCAGTACTTC
CASSPTSGSTYEQYF
>.|few|TRBJ2-1|TRBV27
TGTGCCAGCAGTTTAGGGCACGAAAGTTACAATGAGCAGTTCTTC
CASSLGHESYNEQFF
>.|.|TRBJ1-1|TRBV29-1
TGCAGCGTTGAAGACCTGAACACTGAAGCTTTCTTT
CSVEDLNTEAFF
>TRBD2|few|TRBJ2-5|TRBV19
TGTGCCAGTAGTATCCTCGTAGCGGGAGGTAGAGAGACCCAGTACTTC
CASSILVAGGRETQYF
>TRBD1|.|TRBJ1-6|TRBV20-1
TGCAGTGCTAGAGATGGTAGAACAGGGGATAGTTCACCCCTCCACTTT
CSARDGRTGDSSPLHF
>.|.|TRBJ2-7|TRBV25-1
TGTGCCAGCAGTGACCCGACAGCTAGCTCCTACGAGCAGTACTTC
CASSDPTASSYEQYF
>.|many|TRBJ2-7|TRBV4-3
TGCGCCAGCAGCCAAGAGGGTTCGAGCTCCTACGAGCAGTACTTC
CASSQEGSSSYEQYF
>.|few|TRBJ1-5|TRBV2
TGTGCCAGCAGTGAAGAACCTCAGCCCCAGCATTTT
CASSEEPQPQHF
>TRBD1|few|TRBJ2-7|TRBV18
TGTGCCAGCTCACCACAGACAGGGCCCCCCTACGAGCAGTACTTC
CASSPQTGPPYEQYF
>TRBD2|many|TRBJ2-3|TRBV7-2
TGTGCCAGCAGCCCTCGACTAGCGGGGACAGATACGCAGTATTTT
CASSPRLAGTDTQYF
>.|few|TRBJ1-2|TRBV12-3/TRBV12-4
TGTGCCAGCAAGCAGGGCTATGGCTACACCTTC
CASKQGYGYTF
>.|.|TRBJ2-5|TRBV7-2
TGTGCCAGCAGCTTATGGACTCGTCTCCAAGGGACCCAGTACTTC
CASSLWTRLQGTQYF
>.|many|TRBJ2-1|TRBV5-1
TGCGCCAGCAGCTTGGGGAGCTCCTACAATGAGCAGTTCTTC
CASSLGSSYNEQFF